The text below deals with one T cell receptor (beta chain). RNA transcripts were the source from which TCR beta CDR3 regions were amplified. HTBI primers primed a first-round RT-PCR, and a second-round multiplex PCR followed. From the multiplex PCR reads, TCRdb called clonotypes with MiXCR, one entry per CDR3 protein. The data show under 60,000 distinct CDR3 sequences, roughly 46% seen once. Active ophthalmopathy (CAS at least 3, NOSPECS at least 4), lasting under 3 months. Germline assignment: CDR1 SQVTM and CDR2 ANQGSEA. The CDR3 covers 13 residues. Trimming cost V 3 bases and J 3 bases, with 10 bases left between them. This sample is drawn from a study of Graves' ophthalmopathy and Graves' hyperthyroidism. The overall study: Peripheral blood sampling preceded any treatment and occurred at initial diagnosis.

The TCR sequence derives from an adult woman with Graves' ophthalmopathy. The sample was peripheral blood. The V and J genes are TRBV29-1 and TRBJ2-3; a possible D gene is TRBD1 (5 bases). This chain's CDR3 is CSVEARGTDTQYF. The CDR3 DNA is TGCAGCGTTGAGGCTAGGGGAACAGATACGCAGTATTTT.